The present T cell receptor (beta chain) was sequenced within a study of T cells in women clearing cervical HPV infection. For the study at large: Case blood was drawn when the lesion was first found; control blood after infection became undetectable. Cases' blood sampling followed lesion detection by median around 23 weeks (90 to 200).

immunoSEQ multiplex PCR used an average of roughly 1,300 ng genomic DNA. Measured with immunoSEQ multiplex PCR; TCRdb has only the in-frame clones, and not every one. The sample totals around 19,000 clones. A note on this clone: The read comes to an end 3 residues before the CDR3 does, leaving the germline J gene to fill in the end.

The CDR3 runs 15 residues. V lost 7 bases and J lost 2; bases outside the gene matches: 2. CDR1 and CDR2 from the germline V gene are SNHLY and FYNNEI. This receptor was obtained from a woman between 18 and 70 years old with a cervical HPV16 infection that either progressed to CIN3+ or cleared (not recorded which). The genes are TRBV2 and TRBJ2-6, with 10 nucleotides matching TRBD1. The sequenced material came from blood buffy coat. CDR3 region: CASTGTGAGANVLTF. Partial CDR3 DNA: TGTGCCAGCACCGGGACAGGGGCTGGGGCCAACGTC. Variable domain in full (rest from reference TRBV2 and TRBJ2-6): EPEVTQTPSHQVTQMGQEVILRCVPISNHLYFYWYRQILGQKVEFLVSFYNNEISEKSEIFDDQFSVERPDGSNFTLKIRSTKLEDSAMYFCASTGTGAGANVLTFGAGSRLTVL.